This T cell receptor beta chain derives from a study of T cell repertoires in cytomegalovirus infection. Across the whole study: Public signatures in TCR beta pointed to CMV infection and matching HLA type.

A single record per CDR3 protein comes from TCRdb applying MiXCR to the reads. The data show hundreds of thousands of distinct CDR3 sequences, 25% to 35% seen once. Of note for this clonotype: Its specificity is not known.

Germline V gives CDR1 MNHEY, CDR2 SMNVEV (reference sequence). Trimming took off 5 bases at V and 6 bases at J, with 8 bases between the two ends. CDR3 length equals 13 residues. Study-wide findings and caveats: It was HLA-C-restricted CMV-specific TCR beta clonotypes that dominated the response ex vivo.

This sample comprised cultured PBMCs, obtained from culture after CMV antigen stimulation. The sequence derives from a human donor in good health (CMV status not recorded). Some clones in this sample may be carry-over from other donors' samples. V gene TRBV27 combines with J gene TRBJ1-6, with no clear D. The DNA of the CDR3 is TGTGCCAGCAGTCCAACCCCTAATTCACCCCTCCACTTT. This gives the protein CASSPTPNSPLHF.